Listed here are 2 T cell receptor beta chains from one sample, sequenced in a study of cytomegalovirus exposure and HLA in healthy donors. With 60 Vbeta and 13 Jbeta primers, the PCR was carried out. TCRdb's copy holds only in-frame clones and misses some; the assay was immunoSEQ multiplex PCR. Its table records roughly 75,000 clones. Sequenced input: PBMCs. The receptors were gathered from a boy younger than 18 in good health and CMV-seronegative.

The rearrangement uses TRBV7-9 and TRBJ2-7; 12 bases line up with TRBD2. Germline CDR1 and CDR2: SEHNR and FQNEAQ (reference sequence). J was trimmed by 2 bases and V by 4 bases; bases with no gene match: 6. The CDR3 has 16 residues. In nucleotides, the CDR3 is TGTGCCAGCAGCTCGGGACTAGCGGGTTCCCCCTACGAGCAGTACTTC. This sequence encodes CASSSGLAGSPYEQYF.

The chain combines TRBV2 with TRBJ1-1; maybe TRBD1 (6 bases). Trimming removed 6 bases at V and 3 bases at J, with 11 bases between. CDR1 SNHLY and CDR2 FYNNEI come from the germline V gene. The CDR3 has 13 amino acids. CDR3 region: CASRWGLYTEAFF. The CDR3 DNA follows: TGTGCCAGCAGATGGGGGCTGTACACTGAAGCTTTCTTT. The full variable domain, in which reference TRBV2 and TRBJ1-1 provide the parts outside the CDR3, is EPEVTQTPSHQVTQMGQEVILRCVPISNHLYFYWYRQILGQKVEFLVSFYNNEISEKSEIFDDQFSVERPDGSNFTLKIRSTKLEDSAMYFCASRWGLYTEAFFGQGTRLTVV.